The rows below give T cell receptor beta chains drawn from one sample of a study of cytomegalovirus exposure and HLA in healthy donors. Measured with immunoSEQ multiplex PCR; TCRdb has only the in-frame clones, and not every one. The table has approximately 120,000 clones, about 80% seen once. Material for sequencing was PBMCs. The receptors stem from a woman aged 45-60 years in good health and CMV-seropositive. CDR3s include the opening cysteine and the closing phenylalanine or tryptophan. D genes are given only for firm matches. The size of a clone is reported for some rows only, either as once, few or many, or as a class for expanded clones.

J gene: TRBJ2-3; D gene: TRBD2; V gene: TRBV7-3; clone size: few; CDR3 DNA: TGTGCCAGCAGCTTCACTAGCGGGACCGCAGATACGCAGTATTTT; CDR3 protein: CASSFTSGTADTQYF
J gene: TRBJ2-1; D gene: TRBD2; V gene: TRBV25-1; clone size: once; CDR3 DNA: TGTGCCAGCAGTGAGCCCGGGGGGGGCTCCTACAATGAGCAGTTCTTC; CDR3 protein: CASSEPGGGSYNEQFF
J gene: TRBJ2-5; D gene: TRBD1; V gene: TRBV7-9; clone size: .; CDR3 DNA: TGTGCCAGCAGCCCACAGAGGGAGACAGGGGGGGCAGAGACCCAGTACTTC; CDR3 protein: CASSPQRETGGAETQYF
J gene: TRBJ2-3; D gene: TRBD2; V gene: TRBV27; clone size: .; CDR3 DNA: TGTGCCAGCAGTTTAAGTCGGGAGGGCACAGATACGCAGTATTTT; CDR3 protein: CASSLSREGTDTQYF
J gene: TRBJ2-5; D gene: TRBD1; V gene: TRBV7-3; clone size: .; CDR3 DNA: TGTGCCAGCAGCCGGGGACAGGGGGCGATTGGCTTGGGCGGAGAGACCCAGTACTTC; CDR3 protein: CASSRGQGAIGLGGETQYF
J gene: TRBJ1-1; D gene: .; V gene: TRBV5-4; clone size: once; CDR3 DNA: TGTGCCAGCAGCGCAATGGGGACTGGGGGCACTGAAGCTTTCTTT; CDR3 protein: CASSAMGTGGTEAFF
J gene: TRBJ2-1; D gene: TRBD2; V gene: TRBV7-8; clone size: .; CDR3 DNA: TGTGCCAGCAGCTTAGGACTAGCGGGGGCCCAGGGAGAGCAGTTCTTC; CDR3 protein: CASSLGLAGAQGEQFF
J gene: TRBJ2-3; D gene: .; V gene: TRBV29-1; clone size: .; CDR3 DNA: TGCAGCGCACACTCCGGGGCAGATACGCAGTATTTT; CDR3 protein: CSAHSGADTQYF
J gene: TRBJ2-7; D gene: TRBD2; V gene: TRBV7-2; clone size: .; CDR3 DNA: TGTGCCAGCAGCTTAGGACTAGCGGTCGAGCAGTACTTC; CDR3 protein: CASSLGLAVEQYF
J gene: TRBJ2-3; D gene: TRBD2; V gene: TRBV5-4; clone size: .; CDR3 DNA: TGTGCCAGCAGCTCTGCGCTAGCGGGAACTGATACGCAGTATTTT; CDR3 protein: CASSSALAGTDTQYF
J gene: TRBJ2-1; D gene: TRBD2; V gene: TRBV7-2; clone size: .; CDR3 DNA: TGTGCCAGCAGCACGACTAGCGGGGGAGTTCGGAATGAGCAGTTCTTC; CDR3 protein: CASSTTSGGVRNEQFF
J gene: TRBJ1-1; D gene: .; V gene: TRBV19; clone size: .; CDR3 DNA: TGTGCCAGTAGTATGTTTGGGGGCGCGGACACTGAAGCTTTCTTT; CDR3 protein: CASSMFGGADTEAFF
J gene: TRBJ1-1; D gene: .; V gene: TRBV29-1; clone size: .; CDR3 DNA: TGCAGCGTTGAAGAAGGACAGTTGAACACTGAAGCTTTCTTT; CDR3 protein: CSVEEGQLNTEAFF
J gene: TRBJ2-5; D gene: TRBD2; V gene: TRBV15; clone size: .; CDR3 DNA: TGTGCCACCAGCAGAGATGGGGCGGGGGGAATCGAGACCCAGTACTTC; CDR3 protein: CATSRDGAGGIETQYF
J gene: TRBJ1-1; D gene: .; V gene: TRBV7-3; clone size: .; CDR3 DNA: TGTGCCAGCAGCTTCACTCAGGCTTCCACTGAAGCTTTCTTT; CDR3 protein: CASSFTQASTEAFF
J gene: TRBJ2-3; D gene: .; V gene: TRBV14; clone size: .; CDR3 DNA: TGTGCCAGCAGCCCCGGACAGTACACAGATACGCAGTATTTT; CDR3 protein: CASSPGQYTDTQYF
J gene: TRBJ2-1; D gene: TRBD2; V gene: TRBV29-1; clone size: few; CDR3 DNA: TGCAGCGCCGGACTAGCGGGGGCCTACAATGAGCAGTTCTTC; CDR3 protein: CSAGLAGAYNEQFF
J gene: TRBJ2-7; D gene: TRBD1; V gene: TRBV2; clone size: .; CDR3 DNA: TGTGCCAGCACCAGAATGCAGGGGGCGCTCTACGAGCAGTACTTC; CDR3 protein: CASTRMQGALYEQYF
J gene: TRBJ2-5; D gene: .; V gene: TRBV7-2; clone size: .; CDR3 DNA: TGTGCCACCCTGCCTGGGCAACCAACACCACAAGAGACCCAGTACTTC; CDR3 protein: CATLPGQPTPQETQYF
J gene: TRBJ2-1; D gene: .; V gene: TRBV10-3; clone size: once; CDR3 DNA: TGTGCCATGTCCGAACAGGCCGTAGGAGCTAATAGCAATGAGCAGTTCTTC; CDR3 protein: CAMSEQAVGANSNEQFF